Each of the 9 T cell receptor beta chains below was sequenced from the same sample in a study of cytomegalovirus exposure and HLA in healthy donors. The PCR used 60 Vbeta and 13 Jbeta primers. TCRdb's copy holds only in-frame clones and misses some; the assay was immunoSEQ multiplex PCR. The sample lists 60,000 to 100,000 clones; under 80% were seen once. The sequenced sample consisted of PBMCs. These receptor sequences come from a male donor in good health and CMV-seropositive.

As DNA, the CDR3 is TGTGCCAGCAGCCGGACAGAAGACAATGAGCAGTTCTTC. It specifies CASSRTEDNEQFF. The gene calls are TRBV7-9 and TRBJ2-1; perhaps TRBD1 as D (6 bases). Between the trimmed V and J ends, which lost 5 bases and 5 bases, there was a span of 10 bases. The CDR3 length is 13 residues. The germline gives CDR1 SEHNR, CDR2 FQNEAQ (reference sequence).

This chain links TRBV11-2 with TRBJ2-3, with 9 bases that match TRBD2. CDR1 and CDR2 (germline): SGHAT, FQNNGV. V shed 3 bases, J shed 4 bases, and the junction held 5 bases outside the gene matches. The CDR3 has 15 amino acids. The CDR3 DNA follows: TGTGCCAGCAGCTTTAATAGCGGGGGATCAGATACGCAGTATTTT. The encoded protein is CASSFNSGGSDTQYF.

A single count supports this clone. This chain uses TRBV6-6 with TRBJ2-7; D is perhaps TRBD1 (5 bases). Germline CDR1 reads MNHNY; CDR2 reads SVGAGI (reference sequence). The CDR3 has 12 amino acids. With 7 bases removed from V and 0 bases from J, the gap between germline ends came to 7 bases. The CDR3 region has the DNA TGTGCCAGCAAAGACAGCTCCTACGAGCAGTACTTC. This codes for CASKDSSYEQYF.

This sequence joins TRBV7-9 and TRBJ2-3; TRBD2 matches at 10 bases. The germline CDR1 and CDR2 sequences are SEHNR and FQNEAQ (reference sequence). The CDR3 consists of 15 residues. Germline trimming cut 1 base from V and 6 bases from J; bases unmatched to any gene: 4. CDR3 in amino acids: CASSLVLAGADTQYF. The CDR3 region has the DNA TGTGCCAGCAGCTTAGTTCTAGCGGGGGCCGATACGCAGTATTTT.

The gene calls are TRBV7-9 and TRBJ2-5; a weak D match, TRBD2 (5 bases). Per germline, CDR1 SEHNR and CDR2 FQNEAQ (reference sequence). Trimming removed 4 bases at V and 2 bases at J, with 8 bases between. The CDR3 has 13 residues. As DNA, the CDR3 is TGTGCCAGCAGCTCACGAGGGCAAGAGACCCAGTACTTC. Residues: CASSSRGQETQYF.

This clone was seen once. This chain connects TRBV27 to TRBJ2-5; no definite D call. Germline-derived CDR1 and CDR2 are MNHEY and SMNVEV (reference sequence). Trimming pared 5 bases from V and 1 base from J, leaving 8 bases between. The CDR3 contains 13 residues. The CDR3, as DNA: TGTGCCAGCAGTCCTCCCCTCCAAGAGACCCAGTACTTC. This codes for CASSPPLQETQYF.

V is TRBV5-1 and J is TRBJ2-7, with TRBD2 identical over 8 bases. Germline CDR1 and CDR2: SGHRS and YFSETQ. This CDR3 region has 16 residues. With V trimmed by 6 bases and J by 3 bases, 14 bases remained unmatched. CDR3 sequence (DNA): TGCGCCAGCACCCAAGGACCGGGACTAGGGAACTACGAGCAGTACTTC. It specifies CASTQGPGLGNYEQYF. The variable domain in full, completed from reference TRBV5-1 and TRBJ2-7, reads KAGVTQTPRYLIKTRGQQVTLSCSPISGHRSVSWYQQTPGQGLQFLFEYFSETQRNKGNFPGRFSGRQFSNSRSEMNVSTLELGDSALYLCASTQGPGLGNYEQYFGPGTRLTVT.

The chain is built from TRBV15 and TRBJ1-2, with D unclear. Germline CDR1 reads LNHNV; CDR2 reads YYDKDF (reference sequence). V lost 0 bases, J lost 0 bases, and 11 bases lay in between. This CDR3 region has 16 residues. CDR3 sequence reads: CATSRDLGASNYGYTF. In nucleotides, the CDR3 is TGTGCCACCAGCAGAGATCTCGGAGCATCTAACTATGGCTACACCTTC.

The chain employs TRBV7-9 and TRBJ1-1, with D maybe TRBD1 (6 bases). Germline V lookup: CDR1 SEHNR, CDR2 FQNEAQ (reference sequence). The V gene lost 6 bases and the J gene lost 5 bases, with 22 bases spanning the gap. This CDR3 contains 16 residues. The DNA for the CDR3 is TGTGCCAGCAGTTTCGATCGTAGGGCAGGGGAGACTGAAGCTTTCTTT. Its translation: CASSFDRRAGETEAFF.